This T cell receptor beta chain stems from a study of blood T cell repertoires in COVID-19. Study context: Some COVID-19 samples were acute and others convalescent; all came from the United States, Italy and Spain.

Sequencing used immunoSEQ multiplex PCR; TCRdb keeps in-frame clones, though not all of them. This table holds roughly 250,000 clones, roughly 86% found once. The study drew participants aged about 18 to 95 years from 20 to 30 US areas. Two negative PCRs, clearance, or symptom resolution characterized the recovered Cohort 3 donors. Germline assignment: CDR1 MNHEY and CDR2 SVGEGT. V gave up 5 bases and J gave up 3 bases, with 20 bases separating them. This CDR3 comprises 16 residues. This rearrangement joins TRBV6-2 or TRBV6-3 to TRBJ2-7; weak D call: TRBD1 (5 bases). What was sequenced was PBMCs or T cells enriched from blood (not recorded which). This sequence was found in a woman aged 45-60 years who had recovered from COVID-19. CDR3 sequence (DNA): TGTGCCAGCAGTCCCCACCGTTCGCAGGGAAACTACGAGCAGTACTTC. It is translated as CASSPHRSQGNYEQYF.